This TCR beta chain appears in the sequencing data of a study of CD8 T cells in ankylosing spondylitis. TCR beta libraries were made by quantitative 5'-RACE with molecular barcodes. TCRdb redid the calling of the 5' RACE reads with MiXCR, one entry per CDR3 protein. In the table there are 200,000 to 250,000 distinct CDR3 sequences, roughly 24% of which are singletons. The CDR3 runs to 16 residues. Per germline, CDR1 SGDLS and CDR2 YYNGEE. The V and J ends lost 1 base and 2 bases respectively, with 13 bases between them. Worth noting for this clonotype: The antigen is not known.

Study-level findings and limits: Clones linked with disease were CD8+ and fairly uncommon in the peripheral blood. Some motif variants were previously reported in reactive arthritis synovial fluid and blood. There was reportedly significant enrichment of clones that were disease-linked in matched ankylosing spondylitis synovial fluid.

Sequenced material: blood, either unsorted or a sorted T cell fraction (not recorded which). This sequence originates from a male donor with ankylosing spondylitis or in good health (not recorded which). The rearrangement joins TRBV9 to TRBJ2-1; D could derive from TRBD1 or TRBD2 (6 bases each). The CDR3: CASSVLGGLTYNEQFF. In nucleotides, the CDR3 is TGTGCCAGCAGCGTATTGGGGGGCCTCACCTACAATGAGCAGTTCTTC. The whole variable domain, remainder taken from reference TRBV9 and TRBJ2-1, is DSGVTQTPKHLITATGQRVTLRCSPRSGDLSVYWYQQSLDQGLQFLIQYYNGEERAKGNILERFSAQQFPDLHSELNLSSLELGDSALYFCASSVLGGLTYNEQFFGPGTRLTVL.